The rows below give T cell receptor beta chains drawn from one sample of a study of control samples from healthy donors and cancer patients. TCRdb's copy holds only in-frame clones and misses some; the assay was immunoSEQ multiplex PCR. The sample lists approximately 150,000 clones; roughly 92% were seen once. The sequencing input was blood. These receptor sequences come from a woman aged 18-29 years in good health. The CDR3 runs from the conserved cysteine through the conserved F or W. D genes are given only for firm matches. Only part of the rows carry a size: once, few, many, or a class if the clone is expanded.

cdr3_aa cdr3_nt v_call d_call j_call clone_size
CASSRTGTSGSSYNEQFF TGTGCCAGCAGCAGGACGGGGACTAGCGGGAGCTCCTACAATGAGCAGTTCTTC TRBV21-1 NA TRBJ2-1 NA
CASSSDSGETQYF TGCGCCAGCAGCTCCGATAGCGGAGAGACCCAGTACTTC TRBV5-1 NA TRBJ2-5 NA
CAGGNSGTFTEAFF TGTGCCGGGGGGAATTCCGGGACTTTCACTGAAGCTTTCTTT TRBV28 NA TRBJ1-1 NA
CASSQDNRVNEQFF TGTGCCAGCAGCCAAGATAACAGGGTGAATGAGCAGTTCTTC TRBV3-1/TRBV3-2 NA TRBJ2-1 NA
CASSTPSGANVLTF TGTGCCAGCAGCACCCCCTCGGGGGCCAACGTCCTGACTTTC TRBV28 NA TRBJ2-6 NA
CASSERVGGEQYF TGTGCCAGCAGCGAGAGGGTTGGTGGCGAGCAGTACTTC TRBV2 NA TRBJ2-7 few
CASSQGTAYEQYF TGTGCCAGCAGCCAAGGGACAGCCTACGAGCAGTACTTC TRBV7-2 TRBD1 TRBJ2-7 NA
CASSLGSGSPWGQETQYF TGTGCCAGCAGCTTAGGTAGCGGTAGCCCCTGGGGGCAAGAGACCCAGTACTTC TRBV7-9 NA TRBJ2-5 NA
CASSFVRGNQPQHF TGTGCCAGCAGTTTTGTCAGGGGCAATCAGCCCCAGCATTTT TRBV6-5 NA TRBJ1-5 few
CASGLTQIRGEGNQPQHF TGTGCTAGTGGTTTGACCCAAATCAGGGGAGAAGGCAATCAGCCCCAGCATTTT TRBV12-5 NA TRBJ1-5 NA
CASSLVGLTGNYGYTF TGTGCCAGCAGCTTAGTCGGGTTAACAGGGAACTATGGCTACACCTTC TRBV11-2 NA TRBJ1-2 NA
CASPLRPSSGRVPEQFF TGTGCCAGCCCTCTCCGGCCTTCTAGCGGGAGAGTACCTGAGCAGTTCTTC TRBV28 TRBD2 TRBJ2-1 NA
CASSLETGINQPQHF TGTGCCAGCAGCTTAGAGACAGGGATCAATCAGCCCCAGCATTTT TRBV7-2 TRBD1 TRBJ1-5 once
CASSGEKWWQGPNYGYTF TGCGCCAGCAGTGGCGAAAAGTGGTGGCAGGGGCCTAACTATGGCTACACCTTC TRBV10-2 NA TRBJ1-2 NA
CASSDFNQPQHF TGTGCCAGTTCTGATTTCAACCAGCCCCAGCATTTT TRBV19 NA TRBJ1-5 NA
CASSPGSWQQTQYF TGTGCCAGCTCACCGGGGAGCTGGCAGCAGACCCAGTACTTC TRBV18 NA TRBJ2-5 NA
CATSDGGETTEAFF TGTGCCACCAGTGACGGGGGGGAGACCACTGAAGCTTTCTTT TRBV24-1 NA TRBJ1-1 NA
CASSVGTVNTGELFF TGTGCCAGCAGCGTAGGGACGGTGAACACCGGGGAGCTGTTTTTT TRBV9 NA TRBJ2-2 NA
CASSYSSTSGSGELFF TGTGCCAGCAGTTACTCGAGCACTAGTGGGTCCGGGGAGCTGTTTTTT TRBV6-5 NA TRBJ2-2 NA
CASSFRTGYEQYF TGTGCCAGCAGTTTCCGGACAGGCTACGAGCAGTACTTC TRBV28 TRBD1 TRBJ2-7 once
CASNDLGRRGVRETQYF TGTGCCAGCAACGACCTTGGACGCCGGGGGGTAAGGGAGACCCAGTACTTC TRBV7-9 TRBD2 TRBJ2-5 NA
CASSLGTSGQQETQYF TGTGCCAGCAGCTTAGGGACTAGCGGGCAACAAGAGACCCAGTACTTC TRBV11-3 TRBD2 TRBJ2-5 NA
CASSDGTVPYGYTF TGCGCCAGCAGTGATGGAACAGTCCCCTATGGCTACACCTTC TRBV10-1 NA TRBJ1-2 once
CASSLPSGIGYTF TGTGCCAGCAGCTTGCCATCGGGGATCGGCTACACCTTC TRBV7-9 NA TRBJ1-2 NA
CASSPGQGERHYEQYF TGTGCCAGCAGCCCCGGACAGGGTGAACGTCACTACGAGCAGTACTTC TRBV9 TRBD1 TRBJ2-7 NA
CATSRGTSESTDTQYF TGTGCCACCAGCAGAGGGACTAGCGAATCCACAGATACGCAGTATTTT TRBV15 TRBD2 TRBJ2-3 NA
CASSRKWTGGLKNEQFF TGTGCCAGCAGTCGTAAATGGACAGGGGGTCTGAAGAATGAGCAGTTCTTC TRBV27 TRBD1 TRBJ2-1 once
CASSLMGQGNTEAFF TGCGCCAGCAGCTTGATGGGACAAGGGAACACTGAAGCTTTCTTT TRBV5-1 NA TRBJ1-1 NA
CASSLEGEYGYTF TGTGCCAGCAGCTTAGAGGGGGAATATGGCTACACCTTC TRBV7-9 NA TRBJ1-2 NA
CASSYKGSTEAFF TGTGCCAGCAGTTACAAGGGTTCGACTGAAGCTTTCTTT TRBV6-2/TRBV6-3 NA TRBJ1-1 NA
CASSLRVGGGYTF TGTGCCAGCAGTTTAAGGGTCGGGGGAGGCTACACCTTC TRBV12-3/TRBV12-4 NA TRBJ1-2 NA
CASSQELASYEQYF TGCGCCAGCAGCCAAGAACTGGCGAGCTACGAGCAGTACTTC TRBV4-3 NA TRBJ2-7 few
CATSDSRDLNTEAFF TGTGCCACCAGTGATTCTCGCGATCTGAACACTGAAGCTTTCTTT TRBV24-1 NA TRBJ1-1 NA
CASRNTGQGQPQHF TGTGCCAGTAGAAATACCGGACAGGGTCAGCCCCAGCATTTT TRBV19 TRBD1 TRBJ1-5 NA
CASSQDGTPTLEQYF TGCGCCAGCAGCCAAGATGGGACTCCTACCCTCGAGCAGTACTTC TRBV4-3 NA TRBJ2-7 NA
CASSGGRVVGTEAFF TGCGCCAGCAGCGGGGGCCGGGTCGTGGGCACTGAAGCTTTCTTT TRBV5-1 NA TRBJ1-1 NA
CASSPAQGAAGNTIYF TGTGCCAGCTCACCTGCGCAGGGGGCCGCTGGAAACACCATATATTTT TRBV18 TRBD1 TRBJ1-3 NA
CASSFRTGLNTEAFF TGTGCCAGCAGTTTTCGGACAGGGCTGAACACTGAAGCTTTCTTT TRBV6-5 TRBD1 TRBJ1-1 NA
CASSPGRDSSNQPQHF TGTGCCAGCTCCCCGGGTCGTGACAGTAGCAATCAGCCCCAGCATTTT TRBV18 NA TRBJ1-5 NA
CASSPGGGRNTEAFF TGTGCCAGCAGCCCAGGCGGGGGGAGGAACACTGAAGCTTTCTTT TRBV7-2 NA TRBJ1-1 NA
CASSQDGAGSGYGYTF TGTGCCAGCAGCCAAGATGGGGCAGGGAGTGGCTATGGCTACACCTTC TRBV14 NA TRBJ1-2 NA
CASSLLGIAEAFF TGTGCCAGCAGCTTACTAGGGATCGCTGAAGCTTTCTTT TRBV7-3 NA TRBJ1-1 NA
CASSPGGIRPSSYNEQFF TGCGCCAGCAGCCCTGGGGGGATACGTCCTAGCTCCTACAATGAGCAGTTCTTC TRBV4-1 NA TRBJ2-1 NA
CASRRQASLGAGNTIYF TGTGCCAGTAGGCGGCAGGCCTCCCTGGGTGCTGGAAACACCATATATTTT TRBV19 NA TRBJ1-3 NA
CASSPQTGNQPQHF TGTGCCAGCAGTCCGCAGACAGGGAATCAGCCCCAGCATTTT TRBV28 TRBD1 TRBJ1-5 NA
CASSQVSFRDRSHSYEQYF TGTGCCAGCAGCCAAGTTAGCTTCCGAGACAGGTCACACTCCTACGAGCAGTACTTC TRBV3-1/TRBV3-2 NA TRBJ2-7 NA
CASSLSGPNADTQYF TGCGCCAGCAGCTTGTCGGGACCTAACGCAGATACGCAGTATTTT TRBV5-1 NA TRBJ2-3 NA
CASSAPETGHYGYTF TGTGCCAGCAGCGCCCCCGAGACAGGACACTATGGCTACACCTTC TRBV9 NA TRBJ1-2 once
CASSKVDRGRANTEAFF TGTGCCAGCAGCAAAGTGGACAGGGGAAGGGCGAACACTGAAGCTTTCTTT TRBV21-1 NA TRBJ1-1 NA
CASSSGTSGYNEQFF TGTGCCAGCAGCTCCGGGACTAGCGGGTACAATGAGCAGTTCTTC TRBV6-4 TRBD2 TRBJ2-1 NA
CASSLSSYNSPLHF TGTGCCAGCAGCCTAAGTAGCTATAATTCACCCCTCCACTTT TRBV7-6 NA TRBJ1-6 NA
CASSQDPDIGNDEKLFF TGCGCCAGCAGCCAAGACCCGGACATAGGAAACGATGAAAAACTGTTTTTT TRBV4-1 NA TRBJ1-4 NA
CASSWGMAGAEKLFF TGTGCCAGCAGCTGGGGCATGGCGGGGGCTGAAAAACTGTTTTTT TRBV11-2 NA TRBJ1-4 NA
CATGRDRGRTEAFF TGTGCCACAGGCCGTGACAGGGGAAGGACTGAAGCTTTCTTT TRBV6-5 TRBD1 TRBJ1-1 once
CATTLVAGPNEQFF TGTGCCACCACCCTGGTAGCGGGACCCAATGAGCAGTTCTTC TRBV10-3 TRBD2 TRBJ2-1 NA